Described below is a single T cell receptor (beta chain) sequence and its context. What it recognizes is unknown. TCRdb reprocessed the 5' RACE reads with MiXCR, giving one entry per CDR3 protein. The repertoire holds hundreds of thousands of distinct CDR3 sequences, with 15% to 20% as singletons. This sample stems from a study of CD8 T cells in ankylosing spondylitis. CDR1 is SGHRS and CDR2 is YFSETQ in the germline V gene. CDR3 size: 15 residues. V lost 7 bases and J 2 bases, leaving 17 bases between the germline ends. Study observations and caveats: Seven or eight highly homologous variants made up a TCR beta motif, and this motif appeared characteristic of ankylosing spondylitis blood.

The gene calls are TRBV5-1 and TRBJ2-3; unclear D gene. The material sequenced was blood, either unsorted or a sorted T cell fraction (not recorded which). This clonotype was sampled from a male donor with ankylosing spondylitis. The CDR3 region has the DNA TGCGCCAGCCGGTTACCCGGCGGCAACACAGATACGCAGTATTTT. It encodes CASRLPGGNTDTQYF.